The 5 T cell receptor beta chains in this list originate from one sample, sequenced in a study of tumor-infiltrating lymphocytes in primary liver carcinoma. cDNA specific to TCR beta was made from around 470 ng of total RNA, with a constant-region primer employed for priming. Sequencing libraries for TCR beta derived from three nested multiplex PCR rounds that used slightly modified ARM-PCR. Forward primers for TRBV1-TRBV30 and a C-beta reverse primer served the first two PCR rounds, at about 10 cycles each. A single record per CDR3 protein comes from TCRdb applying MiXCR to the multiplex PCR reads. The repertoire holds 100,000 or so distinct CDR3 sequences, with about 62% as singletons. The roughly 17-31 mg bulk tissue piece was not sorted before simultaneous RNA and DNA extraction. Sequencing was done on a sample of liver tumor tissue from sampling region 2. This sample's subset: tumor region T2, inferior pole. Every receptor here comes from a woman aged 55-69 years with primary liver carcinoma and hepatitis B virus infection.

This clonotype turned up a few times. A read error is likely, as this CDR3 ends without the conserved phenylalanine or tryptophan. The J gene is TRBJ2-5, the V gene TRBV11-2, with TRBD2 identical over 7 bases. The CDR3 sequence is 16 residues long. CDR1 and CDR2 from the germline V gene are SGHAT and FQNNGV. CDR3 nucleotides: TGTACCAGCAGCCCCTATGGCGGGAGAGCACAAGAGACCCAGTACTCC. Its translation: CTSSPYGGRAQETQYS.

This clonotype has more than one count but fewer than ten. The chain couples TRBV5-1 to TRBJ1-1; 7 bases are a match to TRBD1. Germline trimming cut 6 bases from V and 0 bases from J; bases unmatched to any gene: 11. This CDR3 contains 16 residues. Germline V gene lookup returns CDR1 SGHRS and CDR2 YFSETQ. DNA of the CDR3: TGCGCCAGCAACCCCAGGGGGTTGGGGATGAACACTGAAGCTTTCTTT. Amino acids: CASNPRGLGMNTEAFF.

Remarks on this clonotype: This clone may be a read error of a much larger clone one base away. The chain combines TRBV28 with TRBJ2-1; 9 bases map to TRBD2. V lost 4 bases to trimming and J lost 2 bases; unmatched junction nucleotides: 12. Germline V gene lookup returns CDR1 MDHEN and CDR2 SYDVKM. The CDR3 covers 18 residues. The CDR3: CASSSHRLAGWAYNEQFF. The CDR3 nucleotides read TGTGCCAGCAGTTCTCATCGTCTAGCGGGATGGGCCTACAATGAGCAGTTCTTC.

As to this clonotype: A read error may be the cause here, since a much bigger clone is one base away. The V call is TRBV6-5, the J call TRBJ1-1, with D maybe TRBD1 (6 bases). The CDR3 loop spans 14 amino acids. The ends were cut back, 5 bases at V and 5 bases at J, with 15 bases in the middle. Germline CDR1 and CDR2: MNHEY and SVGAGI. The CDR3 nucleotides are TGTGCCAGCAGTACCGGGACATGGTTGACTGAAGCTTTCTTT. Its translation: CASSTGTWLTEAFF.

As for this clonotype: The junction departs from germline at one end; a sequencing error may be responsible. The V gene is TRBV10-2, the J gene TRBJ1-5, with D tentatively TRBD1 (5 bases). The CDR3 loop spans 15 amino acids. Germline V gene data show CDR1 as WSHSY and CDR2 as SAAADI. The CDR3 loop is CASRPGQGGNQSQHF. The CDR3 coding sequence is TGCGCCAGCAGACCCGGGCAGGGTGGCAATCAGTCCCAGCATTTT.